This T cell receptor (beta chain) was captured in a study of T cells in localized non-small cell lung cancer. Study-level findings and limits: Across samples, adjacent lung featured a median around 57 of the top 100 tumor clones. Clonality peaked in uninvolved adjacent lung rather than tumor. Sequencing covered just one tumor region, so heterogeneity cannot be ruled out. A higher density of T cells in blood coincided with extended overall survival.

Data came from immunoSEQ multiplex PCR; TCRdb stores just in-frame clones and leaves some out. Of some 40,000 clones in the sample, approximately 90% were seen once. Note on this clone: Its antigen is unidentified.

V was trimmed by 1 base and J by 4 bases, leaving 5 bases between them. CDR1 LNHDA and CDR2 SQIVND come from the germline V gene (reference sequence). CDR3 size: 13 residues. This TCR was sampled from a female donor older than 55 with stage I lung adenocarcinoma. The chain is built from TRBV19 and TRBJ2-1; D ambiguous. Material: peripheral blood, obtained before any cancer treatment. In nucleotides, the CDR3 is TGTGCCAGTAGTATAGGGCAGTACAATGAGCAGTTCTTC. This sequence encodes CASSIGQYNEQFF.